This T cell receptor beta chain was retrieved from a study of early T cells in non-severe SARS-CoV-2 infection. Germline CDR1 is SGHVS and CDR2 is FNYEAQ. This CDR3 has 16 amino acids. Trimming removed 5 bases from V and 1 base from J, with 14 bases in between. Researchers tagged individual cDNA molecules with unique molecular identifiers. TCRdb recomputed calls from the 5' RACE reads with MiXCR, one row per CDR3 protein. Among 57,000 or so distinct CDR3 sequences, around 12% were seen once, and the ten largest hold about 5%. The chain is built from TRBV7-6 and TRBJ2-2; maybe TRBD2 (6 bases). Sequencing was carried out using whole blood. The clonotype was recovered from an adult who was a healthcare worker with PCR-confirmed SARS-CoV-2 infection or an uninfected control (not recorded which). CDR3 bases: TGTGCCAGCAGCCCCTGGGAGGTACTGAACACCGGGGAGCTGTTTTTT. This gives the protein CASSPWEVLNTGELFF.